This T cell receptor (beta chain) was recovered during a study of blood T cell repertoires in COVID-19 (dated by TCRdb to the early 2020s). The study in broad terms: Samples covering the acute and convalescent phases of COVID-19 were provided by collaborators in the United States, Italy and Spain. The material from the prospective study consisted of cDNA or gDNA derived from T cells, B-cell-depleted T cells, or PBMCs. The dataset comprised deeply sampled blood TCRbeta repertoires from subjects exposed to, actively infected with, or recovered from COVID-19. A freely available public database, intended as a resource for researchers studying the immune response to SARS-CoV-2, is where the repertoires were released. Samples were obtained from the ongoing ImmuneRACE study (first 160 participants) and from over a thousand subjects provided by 6 global collaborators. A de-identified subject ID, COVID-19 status, age in years and sex were almost always included in the sample metadata. Where HLA class I and class II types were available, the types were taken from metadata supplied by the sample provider, not from assay-based typing. Here is what the overall study found, with its caveats: How much clinical and demographic metadata was included differed by source and by participant, and the metadata was provided uncurated.

One collaborating source in Seattle enrolled patients while the patients were actively infected and followed the patients over time throughout the course of disease. Each collaborating institution followed its own protocols to collect whole blood in K2EDTA tubes. Collaborator samples were shipped for TCRbeta analysis as frozen whole blood, isolated PBMCs, or DNA extracted from either sample type. TCRbeta CDR3 regions were amplified from genomic DNA by means of the immunoSEQ Assay, a bias-controlled multiplex PCR. For the original study's pipeline: The number of nucleated cells in each sample was estimated from the amplification of reference gene primers within the assay. Sequence reads were collapsed and filtered to measure the absolute abundance of every unique TCRbeta CDR3 rearrangement. For each sample, productive Simpson clonality was calculated as the square root of Simpson's diversity index over productive rearrangements. In its TCRdb copy, this immuneACCESS table keeps in-frame sequences only and misses some clones. Where compared with another copy, unresolved V genes explain less than half of these, and the others have no known cause. That table supplies the V and J calls and clone size; D and trimming were determined from the DNA. The sample data list under 95,000 clones, and approximately 90% of these were observed just once. The ten top clones hold approximately 2.4% of the sample.

In the case of this clone: This clone's antigen is unknown. No qualities accompany the bases; no much larger clone lies one base away.

Clipping removes 4 bases from V and 5 bases from J, with 6 as the unmatched junction base count. From cysteine to phenylalanine, the CDR3 is 16 amino acids long. Of the read, only the CDR3 DNA is kept; its 48 bases are in frame from base 1. The germline V gene yields SGHAT for CDR1 and FQNNGV for CDR2. The rearrangement joined TRBV11-2 to TRBJ2-2; the junction holds 11 bases that match TRBD2. The sequence was obtained from a man over 45 with COVID-19, enrolled during active disease. Sequenced: peripheral blood. The DNA sequence follows: TGTGCCAGCAGCTCCCTAGCGGGGGGCGGAACCGGGGAGCTGTTTTTT. Its protein reads: CASSSLAGGGTGELFF.